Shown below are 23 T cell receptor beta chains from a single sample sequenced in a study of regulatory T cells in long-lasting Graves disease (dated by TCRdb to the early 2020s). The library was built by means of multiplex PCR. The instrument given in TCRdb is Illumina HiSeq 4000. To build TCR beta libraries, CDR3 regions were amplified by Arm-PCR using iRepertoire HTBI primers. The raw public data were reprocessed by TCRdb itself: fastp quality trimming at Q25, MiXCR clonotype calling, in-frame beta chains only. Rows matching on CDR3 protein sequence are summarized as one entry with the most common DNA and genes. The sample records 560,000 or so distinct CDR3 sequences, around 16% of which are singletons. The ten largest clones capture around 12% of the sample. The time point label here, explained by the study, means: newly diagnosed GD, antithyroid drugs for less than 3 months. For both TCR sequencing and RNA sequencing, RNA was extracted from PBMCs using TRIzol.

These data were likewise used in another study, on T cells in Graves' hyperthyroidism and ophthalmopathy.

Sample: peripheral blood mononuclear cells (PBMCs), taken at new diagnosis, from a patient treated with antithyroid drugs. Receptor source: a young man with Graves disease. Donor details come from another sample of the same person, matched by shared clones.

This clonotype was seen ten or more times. CDR3: CASSLRGKGTDTQYF. DNA of the CDR3: TGTGCCAGCAGTTTACGGGGTAAGGGCACAGATACGCAGTATTTT. The chain is built from TRBV12-3 or TRBV12-4 and TRBJ2-3; D is perhaps TRBD2 (5 bases). Trimming removed 2 bases from V and 1 base from J, with 10 bases in between. The CDR3 sequence is 15 residues long.

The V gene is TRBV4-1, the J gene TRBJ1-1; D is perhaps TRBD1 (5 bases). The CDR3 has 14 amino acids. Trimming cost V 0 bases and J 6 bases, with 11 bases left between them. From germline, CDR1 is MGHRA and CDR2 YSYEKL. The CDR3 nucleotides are TGCGCCAGCAGCCAAGATGGGGGTGAGCCTGAAGCTTTCTTT. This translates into CASSQDGGEPEAFF.

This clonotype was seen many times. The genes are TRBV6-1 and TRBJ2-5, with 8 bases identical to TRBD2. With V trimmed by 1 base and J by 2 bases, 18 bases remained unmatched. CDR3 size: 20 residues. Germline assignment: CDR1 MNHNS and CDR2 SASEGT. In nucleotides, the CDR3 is TGTGCCAGCAGTGAAGTTGCGGGAGGAACCCATAGCCCAACTCAAGAGACCCAGTACTTC. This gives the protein CASSEVAGGTHSPTQETQYF.

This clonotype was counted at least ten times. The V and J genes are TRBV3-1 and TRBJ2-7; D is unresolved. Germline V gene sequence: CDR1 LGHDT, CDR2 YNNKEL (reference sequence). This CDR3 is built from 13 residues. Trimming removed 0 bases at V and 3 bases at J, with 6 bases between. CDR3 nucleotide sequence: TGTGCCAGCAGCCAAGAGTACGTCTACGAGCAGTACTTC. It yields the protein CASSQEYVYEQYF.

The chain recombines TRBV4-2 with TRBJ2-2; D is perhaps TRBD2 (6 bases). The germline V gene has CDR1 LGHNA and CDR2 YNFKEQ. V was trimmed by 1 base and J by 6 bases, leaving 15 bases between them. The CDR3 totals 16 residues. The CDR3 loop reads CASSQASGSPPGELFF. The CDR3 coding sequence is TGTGCCAGCAGCCAAGCGAGCGGGTCTCCCCCCGGGGAGCTGTTTTTT.

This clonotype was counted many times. The CDR3 sequence: CASRKSGTYNEQFF. CDR3 nucleotides: TGTGCCAGCAGGAAGTCAGGGACCTACAATGAGCAGTTCTTC. This rearrangement joins TRBV12-3 or TRBV12-4 to TRBJ2-1, with a weak D call TRBD1 (5 bases). The V gene lost 6 bases and the J gene lost 2 bases, with 11 bases spanning the gap. This CDR3 has 14 residues.

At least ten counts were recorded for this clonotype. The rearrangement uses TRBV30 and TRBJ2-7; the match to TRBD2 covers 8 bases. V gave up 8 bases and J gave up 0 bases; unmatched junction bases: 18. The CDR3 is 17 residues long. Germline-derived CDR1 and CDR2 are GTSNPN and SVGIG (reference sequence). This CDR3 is CAPLRRSGGQTSYEQYF. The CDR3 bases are TGTGCCCCACTCAGGCGGAGCGGGGGCCAAACCTCCTACGAGCAGTACTTC.

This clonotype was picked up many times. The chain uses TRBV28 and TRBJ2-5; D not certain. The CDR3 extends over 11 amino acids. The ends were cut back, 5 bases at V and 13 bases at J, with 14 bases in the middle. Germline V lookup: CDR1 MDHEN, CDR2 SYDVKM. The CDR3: CASSRDRKWYF. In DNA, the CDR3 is TGTGCCAGCAGTCGCGACCGAAAGTGGTACTTC.

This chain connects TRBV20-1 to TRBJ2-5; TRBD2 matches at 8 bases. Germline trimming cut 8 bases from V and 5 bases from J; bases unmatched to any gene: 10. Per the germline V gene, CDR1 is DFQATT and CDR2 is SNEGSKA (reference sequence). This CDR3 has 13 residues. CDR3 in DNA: TGCAGTAGAGTGGCGGGAGGTGGGGAGACCCAGTACTTC. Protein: CSRVAGGGETQYF.

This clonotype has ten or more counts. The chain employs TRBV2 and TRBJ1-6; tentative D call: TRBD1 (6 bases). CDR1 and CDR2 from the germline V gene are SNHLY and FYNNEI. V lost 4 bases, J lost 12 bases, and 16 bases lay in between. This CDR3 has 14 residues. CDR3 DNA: TGTGCCAGCAGTGGCGCAAGAGGGGGGGGACCCCTCCACTTT. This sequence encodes CASSGARGGGPLHF.

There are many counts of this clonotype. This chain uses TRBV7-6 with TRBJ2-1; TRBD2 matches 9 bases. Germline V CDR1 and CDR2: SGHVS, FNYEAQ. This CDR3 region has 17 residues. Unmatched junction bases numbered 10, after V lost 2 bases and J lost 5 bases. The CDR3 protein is CASSLSLPGLADNEQFF. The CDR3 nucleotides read TGTGCCAGCAGCTTATCCCTTCCGGGACTAGCAGACAATGAGCAGTTCTTC.

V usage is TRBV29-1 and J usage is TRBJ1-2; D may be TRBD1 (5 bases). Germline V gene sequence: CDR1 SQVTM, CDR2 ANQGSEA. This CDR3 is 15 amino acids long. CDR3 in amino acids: CGGRTRQGANYGYTF. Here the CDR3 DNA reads TGCGGCGGGCGGACACGCCAGGGAGCTAACTATGGCTACACCTTC. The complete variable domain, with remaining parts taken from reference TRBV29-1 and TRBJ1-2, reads SAVISQKPSRDICQRGTSLTIQCQVDSQVTMMFWYRQQPGQSLTLIATANQGSEATYESGFVIDKFPISRPNLTFSTLTVSNMSPEDSSIYLCGGRTRQGANYGYTFGSGTRLTVV.

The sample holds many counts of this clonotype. DNA for the CDR3: TGTGCCAGCAGCGCTCCTGGGACTGAAGCTTTCTTT. As protein: CASSAPGTEAFF. The chain carries TRBV7-6 and TRBJ1-1; the D is unclear. V was trimmed by 5 bases and J by 5 bases, leaving 9 bases between them. CDR1 and CDR2 from the germline V gene are SGHVS and FNYEAQ. This CDR3 region has 12 residues.

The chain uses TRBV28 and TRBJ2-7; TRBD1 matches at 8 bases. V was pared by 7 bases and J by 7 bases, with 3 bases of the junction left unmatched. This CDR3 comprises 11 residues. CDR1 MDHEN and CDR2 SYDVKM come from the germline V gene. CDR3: CASTRGREQYF. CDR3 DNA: TGTGCCAGCACCAGGGGGCGAGAGCAGTACTTC.

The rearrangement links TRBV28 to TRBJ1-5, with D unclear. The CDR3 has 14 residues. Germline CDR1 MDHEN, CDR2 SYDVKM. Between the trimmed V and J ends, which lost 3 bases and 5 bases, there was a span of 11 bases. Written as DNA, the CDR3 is TGTGCCAGCAGTTTCGAACTGAGGGATCAGCCCCAGCATTTT. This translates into CASSFELRDQPQHF.

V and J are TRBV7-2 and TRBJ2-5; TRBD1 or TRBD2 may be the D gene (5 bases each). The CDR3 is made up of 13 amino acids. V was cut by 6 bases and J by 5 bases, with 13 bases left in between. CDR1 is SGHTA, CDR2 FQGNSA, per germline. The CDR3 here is CASSSGTVETQYF. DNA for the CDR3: TGTGCCAGCAGTTCCGGGACGGTGGAGACCCAGTACTTC.

The CDR3 is CSVTAAGSYEQYF. For the CDR3, the DNA is TGCAGCGTTACCGCGGCCGGTTCCTACGAGCAGTACTTC. The chain uses TRBV29-1 and TRBJ2-7; no clear D gene. V gave up 5 bases and J gave up 1 base, with 12 bases separating them. The germline V gene has CDR1 SQVTM and CDR2 ANQGSEA. This CDR3 has 13 residues.

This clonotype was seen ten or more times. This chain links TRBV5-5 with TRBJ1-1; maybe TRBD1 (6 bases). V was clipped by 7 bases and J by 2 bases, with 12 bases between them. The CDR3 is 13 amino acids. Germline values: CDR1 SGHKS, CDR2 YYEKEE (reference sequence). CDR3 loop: CASEQGGNTEAFF. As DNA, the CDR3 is TGTGCCAGCGAACAGGGAGGTAACACTGAAGCTTTCTTT. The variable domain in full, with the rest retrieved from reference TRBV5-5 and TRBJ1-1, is DAGVTQSPTHLIKTRGQQVTLRCSPISGHKSVSWYQQVLGQGPQFIFQYYEKEERGRGNFPDRFSARQFPNYSSELNVNALLLGDSALYLCASEQGGNTEAFFGQGTRLTVV.

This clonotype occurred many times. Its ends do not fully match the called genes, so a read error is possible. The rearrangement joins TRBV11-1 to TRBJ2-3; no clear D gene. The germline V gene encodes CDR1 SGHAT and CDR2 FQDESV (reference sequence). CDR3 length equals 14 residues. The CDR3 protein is CVSSLVEGTDTQYF. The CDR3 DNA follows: TGTGTCAGCAGCTTAGTTGAAGGAACAGATACGCAGTATTTT. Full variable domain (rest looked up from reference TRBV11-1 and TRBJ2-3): EAEVAQSPRYKITEKSQAVAFWCDPISGHATLYWYRQILGQGPELLVQFQDESVVDDSQLPKDRFSAERLKGVDSTLKIQPAELGDSAMYLCVSSLVEGTDTQYFGPGTRLTVL.

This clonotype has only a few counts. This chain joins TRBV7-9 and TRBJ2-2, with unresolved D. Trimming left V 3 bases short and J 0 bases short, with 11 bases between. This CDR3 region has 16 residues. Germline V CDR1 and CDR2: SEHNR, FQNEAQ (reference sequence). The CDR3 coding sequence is TGTGCCAGCAGCTTCAGCCCGCACGCGAACACCGGGGAGCTGTTTTTT. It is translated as CASSFSPHANTGELFF. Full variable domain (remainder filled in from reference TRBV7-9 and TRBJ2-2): DTGVSQNPRHKITKRGQNVTFRCDPISEHNRLYWYRQTLGQGPEFLTYFQNEAQLEKSRLLSDRFSAERPKGSFSTLEIQRTEQGDSAMYLCASSFSPHANTGELFFGEGSRLTVL.

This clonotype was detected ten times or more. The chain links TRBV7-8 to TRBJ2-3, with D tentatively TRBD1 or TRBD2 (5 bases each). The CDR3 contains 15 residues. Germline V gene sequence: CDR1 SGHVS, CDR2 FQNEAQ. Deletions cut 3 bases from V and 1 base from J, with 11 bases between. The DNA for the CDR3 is TGTGCCAGCAGCTTCCTCCGAGGGGGCACAGATACGCAGTATTTT. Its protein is CASSFLRGGTDTQYF.

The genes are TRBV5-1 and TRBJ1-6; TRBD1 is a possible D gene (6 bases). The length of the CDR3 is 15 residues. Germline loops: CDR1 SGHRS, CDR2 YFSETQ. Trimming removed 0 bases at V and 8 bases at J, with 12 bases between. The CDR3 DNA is TGCGCCAGCAGCTTGGAACAGGGTCCCCATTCACCCCTCCACTTT. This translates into CASSLEQGPHSPLHF.

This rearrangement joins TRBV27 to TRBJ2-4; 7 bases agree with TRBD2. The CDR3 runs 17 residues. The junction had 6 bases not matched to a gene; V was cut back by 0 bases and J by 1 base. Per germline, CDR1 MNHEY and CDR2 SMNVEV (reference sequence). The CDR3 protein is CASSLSMGDYAKNIQYF. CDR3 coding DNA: TGTGCCAGCAGTTTATCGATGGGGGACTACGCCAAAAACATTCAGTACTTC.